A single sample gave rise to the 21 T cell receptor beta chains below, sequenced in a study of blood T cell repertoires in COVID-19. The protocol was immunoSEQ multiplex PCR, while the TCRdb copy is restricted to in-frame clones and leaves out a portion. Among roughly 190,000 clones, around 89% were seen once, and the ten largest hold roughly 0.82%. The specimen was PBMCs or T cells enriched from blood (not recorded which). These receptors were collected from a woman aged 18-29 years who had recovered from COVID-19.

The chain uses TRBV9 and TRBJ2-3, with TRBD2 identical over 14 bases. There are 15 residues in the CDR3. Germline V lookup: CDR1 SGDLS, CDR2 YYNGEE. The trim removed 4 bases at V and 4 bases at J, leaving 2 bases unmatched. In DNA form, the CDR3 reads TGTGCCAGCAGCCTGGGACTAGCGGGAGCAGATACGCAGTATTTT. Residues: CASSLGLAGADTQYF.

The V call is TRBV5-8, the J call TRBJ2-1; 7 bases map to TRBD2. Germline V gene lookup returns CDR1 SGHTS and CDR2 YDEGEE. The CDR3 loop spans 14 amino acids. The V segment lost 1 base and the J segment 4 bases; nucleotides outside the gene matches: 2. The CDR3 loop reads CASSLFGGYNEQFF. DNA for the CDR3: TGTGCCAGCAGCTTGTTCGGGGGGTACAATGAGCAGTTCTTC.

This rearrangement joins TRBV7-9 to TRBJ2-1; 10 nucleotides line up with TRBD2. The CDR3 spans 15 residues. Germline V gene sequence: CDR1 SEHNR, CDR2 FQNEAQ (reference sequence). J lost 7 bases, V lost 5 bases, and 8 bases had no gene match. As DNA, the CDR3 is TGTGCCAGCAGCCTAGGGATGGGACTAGCGAATGAGCAGTTCTTC. It is translated as CASSLGMGLANEQFF.

V usage is TRBV3-1 (or the pseudogene TRBV3-2) and J usage is TRBJ2-7, with 9 bases lining up with TRBD2. This CDR3 comprises 15 residues. Germline CDR1 is LGHDT and CDR2 is YNNKEL (reference sequence). The trim removed 5 bases at V and 0 bases at J, leaving 5 bases unmatched. CDR3 in DNA: TGTGCCAGCAGCGCTACGGGACTAGCCTCCTACGAGCAGTACTTC. This sequence encodes CASSATGLASYEQYF.

This clone was picked up a small number of times. Other DNA sequences in the sample encode the same CDR3. This chain links TRBV6-4 with TRBJ2-3; 8 bases are a match to TRBD2. Germline lookup yields CDR1 MRHNA and CDR2 SNTAGT. With V trimmed by 4 bases and J by 0 bases, 0 bases remained unmatched. This CDR3 region has 14 residues. CDR3 residues: CASSASGSTDTQYF. The CDR3 DNA reads TGTGCCAGCAGTGCTAGCGGGAGCACAGATACGCAGTATTTT.

The chain is built from TRBV29-1 and TRBJ2-5; D might be TRBD1 (5 bases). In germline, CDR1 is SQVTM, CDR2 ANQGSEA. CDR3 size: 12 residues. Trimming removed 8 bases at V and 2 bases at J, with 12 bases between. Here the CDR3 DNA reads TGCAGCACGCAGGGTCGGCAAGAGACCCAGTACTTC. This encodes CSTQGRQETQYF.

The CDR3 region has the DNA TGTGCCAGCAGCTGGACTAGCGGGATGGGGCAGTTCTTC. Translation gives CASSWTSGMGQFF. The chain joins TRBV28 to TRBJ2-1; 12 nucleotides align to TRBD2. CDR1 MDHEN and CDR2 SYDVKM come from the germline V gene. The ends lost 6 bases at V and 12 bases at J; junction bases unmatched: 6. The CDR3 sequence is 13 residues long.

The gene calls are TRBV7-3 and TRBJ2-1; 7 bases are shared with TRBD2. Trimming at V came to 5 bases and at J to 12 bases, leaving 7 bases not matched to a gene. This CDR3 comprises 12 residues. CDR1 SGHTA and CDR2 FQGTGA come from the germline V gene. The CDR3 coding sequence is TGTGCCAGCAGCGTGTCTAGCGGAGGGCAGTTCTTC. It specifies CASSVSSGGQFF.

This clone turned up a few times. This chain joins TRBV7-6 and TRBJ2-5; D ambiguous. Between the trimmed V and J ends, which lost 3 bases and 1 base, there was a span of 12 bases. Germline CDR1 SGHVS, CDR2 FNYEAQ. This CDR3 has 15 amino acids. The CDR3 is CASSLSPAGQETQYF. In DNA, the CDR3 is TGTGCCAGCAGCTTGTCCCCGGCAGGCCAAGAGACCCAGTACTTC.

This clone has just one count. V gene TRBV27 combines with J gene TRBJ2-4; maybe TRBD1 (6 bases). CDR1 is MNHEY, CDR2 SMNVEV, per germline (reference sequence). With 5 bases removed from V and 3 bases from J, the gap between germline ends came to 8 bases. CDR3 length equals 13 residues. For the CDR3, the DNA is TGTGCCAGCAGTCCAGGGGACAAAAACATTCAGTACTTC. It is translated as CASSPGDKNIQYF.

The chain recombines TRBV19 with TRBJ2-6; perhaps TRBD2 as D (6 bases). Trimming removed 7 bases at V and 2 bases at J, with 12 bases between. CDR3 length: 15 residues. The germline V gene encodes CDR1 LNHDA and CDR2 SQIVND (reference sequence). CDR3 region: CASTSGGAGANVLTF. The CDR3 coding sequence is TGTGCCAGTACCAGCGGAGGGGCTGGGGCCAACGTCCTGACTTTC. Drawing the rest from reference TRBV19 and TRBJ2-6, the complete variable domain is DGGITQSPKYLFRKEGQNVTLSCEQNLNHDAMYWYRQDPGQGLRLIYYSQIVNDFQKGDIAEGYSVSREKKESFPLTVTSAQKNPTAFYLCASTSGGAGANVLTFGAGSRLTVL.

This chain uses TRBV7-8 with TRBJ2-1; D possibly corresponds to TRBD2 (6 bases). There are 16 residues in the CDR3. The germline V gene has CDR1 SGHVS and CDR2 FQNEAQ. The V and J ends lost 2 bases and 2 bases respectively, with 13 bases between them. Here the CDR3 DNA reads TGTGCCAGCAGCTTATGGAGGGAGGTCACCTACAATGAGCAGTTCTTC. Translating gives CASSLWREVTYNEQFF.

This clone appeared a single time. The rearrangement links TRBV4-1 to TRBJ2-4; the match to TRBD1 covers 10 bases. The CDR3 covers 18 residues. CDR1 and CDR2 (germline): MGHRA, YSYEKL. Losses at the gene ends were 3 bases for V and 1 base for J; bases not matched to a gene: 9. CDR3 sequence (DNA): TGCGCCAGCAGCCACATACCCGGACAGGGGGTGGCCAAAAACATTCAGTACTTC. This codes for CASSHIPGQGVAKNIQYF.

This chain connects TRBV6-5 to TRBJ1-5; TRBD1 agrees at 7 bases. The CDR3 loop spans 14 amino acids. J lost 3 bases, V lost 4 bases, and 3 bases had no gene match. In germline, CDR1 is MNHEY, CDR2 SVGAGI. The CDR3 reads CASSSTGYNQPQHF. The CDR3 DNA follows: TGTGCCAGCAGTTCGACAGGGTACAATCAGCCCCAGCATTTT.

The chain employs TRBV11-2 and TRBJ2-2; maybe TRBD2 (5 bases). V dropped 6 bases and J dropped 5 bases, with 22 bases sitting between them. The CDR3 is 17 residues long. In germline, CDR1 is SGHAT, CDR2 FQNNGV. CDR3 residues: CASRYLPGIGETGELFF. The CDR3 DNA reads TGTGCCAGCAGATACTTACCCGGGATTGGGGAGACCGGGGAGCTGTTTTTT.

J is TRBJ1-4 and V is TRBV28; 10 bases are a match to TRBD1. The CDR3 contains 19 residues. V trimming: 3 bases; J trimming: 3 bases; junction bases outside the gene matches: 13. The germline V gene encodes CDR1 MDHEN and CDR2 SYDVKM. CDR3 in DNA: TGTGCCAGCAGTTTTATCCCGTCCCGGGACAGGGGTGCTAATGAAAAACTGTTTTTT. Translated: CASSFIPSRDRGANEKLFF.

CDR3 nucleotide sequence: TGTGCCAGCACCCTAATGGGGGGTACTGAAGCTTTCTTT. This codes for CASTLMGGTEAFF. The chain recombines TRBV27 with TRBJ1-1, with TRBD1 as a possible D gene (5 bases). V lost 7 bases and J lost 5, with 14 bases in between. Germline V gene data show CDR1 as MNHEY and CDR2 as SMNVEV (reference sequence). This CDR3 has 13 residues.

The rearrangement links TRBV7-2 to TRBJ2-5, with D possibly matching TRBD1 (6 bases). From germline, CDR1 is SGHTA and CDR2 FQGNSA. Between the trimmed V and J ends, which lost 0 bases and 5 bases, there was a span of 10 bases. The CDR3 has 14 residues. CDR3 sequence reads: CASSLAWTAETQYF. The CDR3 nucleotides read TGTGCCAGCAGCTTAGCGTGGACAGCCGAGACCCAGTACTTC.

V and J are TRBV10-3 and TRBJ2-1, with D possibly matching TRBD1 (5 bases). The length of the CDR3 is 14 residues. The V gene lost 2 bases and the J gene lost 5 bases, with 10 bases spanning the gap. Germline CDR1 ENHRY, CDR2 SYGVKD. The chain's CDR3 is CAISEIGVNNEQFF. In DNA form, the CDR3 reads TGTGCCATCAGTGAGATAGGGGTGAACAATGAGCAGTTCTTC.

The chain has TRBV7-6 and TRBJ2-1; 9 bases are a match to TRBD2. Germline V gene lookup returns CDR1 SGHVS and CDR2 FNYEAQ. V lost 7 bases, J lost 0 bases, and 4 bases stayed unmatched. This CDR3 is built from 15 residues. Written as DNA, the CDR3 is TGTGCCAGCAAGGCGGGGGGGAGCTCCTACAATGAGCAGTTCTTC. Protein sequence: CASKAGGSSYNEQFF.

The chain uses TRBV27 and TRBJ2-1; 9 bases match TRBD2. Germline lookup yields CDR1 MNHEY and CDR2 SMNVEV (reference sequence). V was clipped by 8 bases and J by 4 bases; unmatched bases: 9. The CDR3 is 15 amino acids. CDR3 DNA sequence: TGTGCCAGCGGAAAAACGACTAGCGGTTACAATGAGCAGTTCTTC. This encodes CASGKTTSGYNEQFF.